These 17 T cell receptor beta chains were sequenced from one sample in a study of cytomegalovirus exposure and HLA in healthy donors. Both 60 Vbeta primers and 13 Jbeta primers went into the PCR. Using immunoSEQ multiplex PCR, the repertoire was profiled, and TCRdb retains in-frame clones only, with some absent. This table holds 150,000 to 200,000 clones, roughly 76% found once. Sequenced sample: PBMCs. Receptors originate from a woman between 18 and 29 years old in good health and CMV-seropositive.

The chain couples TRBV13 to TRBJ2-3; D is uncertain. This CDR3 contains 14 residues. Germline-derived CDR1 and CDR2 are PRHDT and FYEKMQ (reference sequence). V was clipped by 3 bases and J by 1 base, with 8 bases between them. As DNA, the CDR3 is TGTGCCAGCAGCTTTGGTACAGGCACAGATACGCAGTATTTT. It yields the protein CASSFGTGTDTQYF.

Points on this clone: The sample holds other DNA sequences that translate to the same CDR3. The chain is built from TRBV7-9 and TRBJ2-7, with TRBD1 as a possible D gene (5 bases). The germline CDR1 and CDR2 sequences are SEHNR and FQNEAQ (reference sequence). The V and J ends lost 5 bases and 4 bases respectively, with 9 bases between them. The CDR3 is made up of 12 amino acids. The CDR3 is CASSPTAYEQYF. CDR3 DNA sequence: TGTGCCAGCAGCCCGACAGCTTACGAGCAGTACTTC.

The chain combines TRBV6-1 with TRBJ1-5; D may be TRBD1 (6 bases). Germline CDR1 reads MNHNS; CDR2 reads SASEGT. The length of the CDR3 is 14 residues. Trimming took 7 bases from V and 4 from J, leaving 14 bases between them. This CDR3 reads CASNVAGANQPQHF. The CDR3 DNA sequence: TGTGCCAGCAACGTGGCAGGGGCAAATCAGCCCCAGCATTTT.

J is TRBJ1-5 and V is TRBV27; TRBD1 agrees at 7 bases. The length of the CDR3 is 14 residues. Germline V gives CDR1 MNHEY, CDR2 SMNVEV (reference sequence). V dropped 5 bases and J dropped 6; count of bases not matched to a gene: 7. CDR3 nucleotides: TGTGCCAGCAGTCCCGGGGACAGATTTCAGCCCCAGCATTTT. It is translated as CASSPGDRFQPQHF.

The rearrangement joins TRBV12-5 to TRBJ2-2; no firm D call. Between the trimmed V and J ends, which lost 8 bases and 0 bases, there was a span of 7 bases. Germline V gene data show CDR1 as LGHNT and CDR2 as FRNRAP. The CDR3 spans 13 residues. The CDR3 spells CASTEPNTGELFF. CDR3 nucleotide sequence: TGTGCTAGTACAGAACCGAACACCGGGGAGCTGTTTTTT.

In its sample, this clone was seen a few times. V usage is TRBV7-2 and J usage is TRBJ2-1, with TRBD1 as a possible D gene (5 bases). The ends were cut back, 2 bases at V and 3 bases at J, with 11 bases in the middle. The V gene's germline CDR1 is SGHTA and CDR2 FQGNSA. This CDR3 contains 15 residues. CDR3 coding DNA: TGTGCCAGCAGCTTACCGAGAAGGGGCTACAATGAGCAGTTCTTC. Translated, it gives CASSLPRRGYNEQFF.

The chain has TRBV7-9 and TRBJ1-2, with D perhaps TRBD1 (5 bases). Trimming removed 4 bases from V and 4 bases from J, with 13 bases in between. CDR1 and CDR2 from the germline V gene are SEHNR and FQNEAQ (reference sequence). The CDR3 sequence is 14 residues long. The chain's CDR3 is CASSSPQVAYGYTF. The CDR3 DNA reads TGTGCCAGCAGCTCCCCACAGGTTGCCTATGGCTACACCTTC.

The genes are TRBV11-2 and TRBJ2-7, with 8 bases matching TRBD1. V was pared by 5 bases and J by 3 bases, with 6 bases of the junction left unmatched. The V gene's germline CDR1 is SGHAT and CDR2 FQNNGV. The CDR3 totals 14 residues. The CDR3 DNA reads TGTGCCAGCAGCATTGGACAGGGATTCTACGAGCAGTACTTC. It yields the protein CASSIGQGFYEQYF.

V is TRBV6-6 and J is TRBJ1-2, with D perhaps TRBD1 (5 bases). V shed 4 bases and J shed 9 bases, with 12 bases lying between them. Germline V gene sequence: CDR1 MNHNY, CDR2 SVGAGI (reference sequence). The CDR3 consists of 12 residues. For the CDR3, the DNA is TGTGCCAGCAGTTCCGACGGGGGGAGCTACACCTTC. Protein: CASSSDGGSYTF.

The rearrangement uses TRBV6-5 and TRBJ2-3; 13 positions agree with TRBD2. This CDR3 is 15 amino acids long. Germline V gene sequence: CDR1 MNHEY, CDR2 SVGAGI. Trimming removed 2 bases from V and 7 bases from J; junction bases left unmatched: 3. CDR3 amino acids: CASSYTSGGANTQYF. The CDR3 DNA reads as TGTGCCAGCAGTTACACTAGCGGGGGGGCAAATACGCAGTATTTT.

This clone ranks as medium-sized (0.01 to 0.1%). This chain links TRBV5-3 with TRBJ2-3; 8 bases match TRBD2. TRBV5-3 is marked as an open reading frame, function uncertain. The CDR3 has 18 residues. V was pared by 0 bases and J by 3 bases, with 12 bases of the junction left unmatched. The CDR3 nucleotides read TGTGCCAGAAGCTTGGTGGTCGGGGGGGCCGGGGGGACAGATACGCAGTATTTT. This gives the protein CARSLVVGGAGGTDTQYF.

The chain joins TRBV7-9 to TRBJ2-3, with D hard to call. CDR1 and CDR2 from the germline V gene are SEHNR and FQNEAQ (reference sequence). The ends were cut back, 5 bases at V and 1 base at J, with 4 bases in the middle. The CDR3 extends over 12 amino acids. CDR3 sequence: CASSQGTDTQYF. In nucleotides, the CDR3 is TGTGCCAGCAGCCAGGGCACAGATACGCAGTATTTT. The full variable domain, completed using reference TRBV7-9 and TRBJ2-3, is DTGVSQNPRHKITKRGQNVTFRCDPISEHNRLYWYRQTLGQGPEFLTYFQNEAQLEKSRLLSDRFSAERPKGSFSTLEIQRTEQGDSAMYLCASSQGTDTQYFGPGTRLTVL.

V and J are TRBV11-2 and TRBJ2-7, with TRBD2 as a possible D gene (6 bases). The CDR3 is 14 residues long. V lost 4 bases and J lost 5, with 15 bases in between. CDR1 SGHAT and CDR2 FQNNGV come from the germline V gene. The CDR3 reads CASSSRRGMHEQYF. The CDR3 nucleotides are TGTGCCAGCAGCTCCCGGCGGGGCATGCACGAGCAGTACTTC.

This clone was counted once. The genes are TRBV30 and TRBJ1-1; a possible D gene is TRBD1 (6 bases). This CDR3 comprises 14 residues. Trimming stripped 3 bases from V and 8 bases from J, with 19 bases between. The germline CDR1 and CDR2 sequences are GTSNPN and SVGIG (reference sequence). The CDR3 region is CAWRTDSSILEAFF. CDR3 DNA: TGTGCCTGGAGAACGGACAGCAGCATACTAGAAGCTTTCTTT.

V is TRBV28 and J is TRBJ2-3; perhaps TRBD2 as D (6 bases). This CDR3 is built from 14 residues. Germline CDR1 MDHEN, CDR2 SYDVKM. Trimming removed 3 bases at V and 1 base at J, with 8 bases between. The CDR3 region is CASSFGGGTDTQYF. DNA of the CDR3: TGTGCCAGCAGTTTTGGCGGGGGCACAGATACGCAGTATTTT.

This chain links TRBV6-1 with TRBJ1-2; TRBD1 aligns across 7 bases. This CDR3 has 13 amino acids. The V gene end was trimmed by 7 bases and the J gene end by 8 bases; junction bases not matched to a gene: 10. The germline CDR1 and CDR2 sequences are MNHNS and SASEGT. CDR3 DNA: TGTGCCAGCAACCTGGACAGGAACATAGGCTACACCTTC. Translated: CASNLDRNIGYTF.

This sequence joins TRBV4-2 and TRBJ2-2; 8 bases match TRBD2. From germline, CDR1 is LGHNA and CDR2 YNFKEQ. Unmatched junction bases numbered 7, after V lost 4 bases and J lost 3 bases. The CDR3 totals 16 residues. The CDR3 reads CASSRPRAGDTGELFF. The CDR3 DNA reads as TGTGCCAGCAGCCGCCCGAGAGCGGGGGACACCGGGGAGCTGTTTTTT.